This T cell receptor beta chain was sequenced during a study of cytomegalovirus exposure and HLA in healthy donors. The CDR3 has 12 amino acids. Trimming cost V 5 bases and J 2 bases, with 7 bases left between them. Germline assignment: CDR1 SGHVS and CDR2 FNYEAQ. Amplification used 60 Vbeta primers and 13 Jbeta primers. Profiled with immunoSEQ multiplex PCR; TCRdb holds only in-frame clones, not every one. In the table there are 70,000 to 95,000 clones, approximately 56% of which are singletons. This TCR was recovered from a woman aged 25 to 39 in good health and CMV-seropositive. The specimen sequenced was PBMCs. V is TRBV7-6 and J is TRBJ2-7; D is ambiguous. In DNA, the CDR3 is TGTGCCAGCAGCCTACCCCCCTACGAGCAGTACTTC. It encodes CASSLPPYEQYF.